The 18 T cell receptor beta chains given below trace back to one sample, sequenced in a study of spatial heterogeneity in lung cancer. In TCRdb, the 5' RACE reads were re-called with MiXCR into one record per CDR3 protein. The sample comprises approximately 20,000 distinct CDR3 sequences, approximately 3% of which are singletons, and 7% to 8% rests with the top ten. The study's findings and limits: Mutation tallies in tumors tracked expanded intratumoral alpha and beta TCR counts.

Noted time point: sample taken at primary tumor resection. The antigens of these receptors remain unknown. The sample here was lung tumor tissue, taken at surgery. Receptors originate from a male donor with early-stage non-small cell lung cancer.

In this sample, this clonotype turned up many times. As DNA, the CDR3 is TGCGCCAGCAGCTTAGAGGGGGGGCCTGAAAAACTGTTTTTT. This encodes CASSLEGGPEKLFF. The chain combines TRBV5-1 with TRBJ1-4; TRBD1 might be the D (6 bases). CDR1 is SGHRS and CDR2 is YFSETQ in the germline V gene. Trimming removed 2 bases at V and 7 bases at J, with 12 bases between. This CDR3 region has 14 residues.

This clonotype was seen many times. The genes are TRBV6-8 and TRBJ2-3; 9 bases agree with TRBD2. The CDR3 is 18 residues long. With 2 bases clipped from V and 3 bases from J, the junction kept 12 bases outside the gene matches. Germline loops: CDR1 MNHGY, CDR2 SAAAGT. The CDR3 DNA reads TGTGCCAGCAGTTACATCCCTCCCGGGACTAGCCTTACAGATACGCAGTATTTT. It specifies CASSYIPPGTSLTDTQYF.

This clonotype was recorded at least ten times. This chain links TRBV12-3 or TRBV12-4 with TRBJ1-1; no clear D. The CDR3 spans 12 residues. Trimming left V 6 bases short and J 6 bases short, with 11 bases between. This chain's CDR3 is CASRPSGPEAFF. As DNA, the CDR3 is TGTGCCAGCAGGCCCAGTGGGCCTGAAGCTTTCTTT.

This clonotype was recorded at least ten times. This sequence joins TRBV20-1 and TRBJ1-1; TRBD1 matches at 8 bases. The germline CDR1 and CDR2 sequences are DFQATT and SNEGSKA (reference sequence). The CDR3 runs 17 residues. Trimming at V came to 0 bases and at J to 11 bases, leaving 20 bases not matched to a gene. The DNA of the CDR3 is TGCAGTGCTAGAGATGGATCCCAGGGGGCCTCCCTAGGTATGGCTTTCTTT. Encoded protein: CSARDGSQGASLGMAFF.

This chain links TRBV27 with TRBJ2-7, with 7 bases lining up with TRBD1. Germline V lookup: CDR1 MNHEY, CDR2 SMNVEV (reference sequence). J lost 2 bases, V lost 6 bases, and 10 bases had no gene match. The CDR3 has 15 residues. CDR3 DNA: TGTGCCAGCAGCCGCCCGGGACAGACTGCCTACGAGCAGTACTTC. Its translation is CASSRPGQTAYEQYF.

Ten or more counts support this clonotype. J is TRBJ2-4 and V is TRBV6-1; D is unresolved. The V end was cut by 7 bases, the J end by 0 bases, with 19 bases between. CDR3 size: 17 residues. Germline V CDR1 and CDR2: MNHNS, SASEGT. CDR3: CASTLKWVPLAKNIQYF. In DNA form, the CDR3 reads TGTGCCAGCACTCTAAAATGGGTGCCACTAGCCAAAAACATTCAGTACTTC.

This clonotype was recorded at least ten times. The rearrangement joins TRBV20-1 to TRBJ2-5; 9 bases agree with TRBD2. V trimming: 2 bases; J trimming: 0 bases; junction bases outside the gene matches: 1. The CDR3 runs 14 residues. Per the germline V gene, CDR1 is DFQATT and CDR2 is SNEGSKA (reference sequence). CDR3 DNA: TGCAGTGCTAGACTAGCGGGGAACCAAGAGACCCAGTACTTC. It is translated as CSARLAGNQETQYF.

This clonotype was counted at least ten times. This chain connects TRBV6-4 to TRBJ2-1, with TRBD2 identical over 9 bases. The CDR3 is 15 residues long. Trimming at V came to 8 bases and at J to 4 bases, leaving 9 bases not matched to a gene. The germline CDR1 and CDR2 sequences are MRHNA and SNTAGT. The CDR3 is CASSATSGSYNEQFF. Written as DNA, the CDR3 is TGTGCCAGCTCTGCCACTAGCGGGTCGTACAATGAGCAGTTCTTC.

This clonotype was seen ten or more times. The V and J genes are TRBV18 and TRBJ1-6; tentatively, D is TRBD1 (6 bases). V was clipped by 3 bases and J by 7 bases, with 13 bases between them. The length of the CDR3 is 15 residues. Germline assignment: CDR1 KGHSH and CDR2 LQKENI. The CDR3, as DNA: TGTGCCAGCTCACCCGTCGCAGGGGTCAATTCACCCCTCCACTTT. Residues: CASSPVAGVNSPLHF.

This clonotype was picked up many times. The chain joins TRBV27 to TRBJ1-1; tentative D call: TRBD1 (6 bases). The CDR3 runs 14 residues. In germline, CDR1 is MNHEY, CDR2 SMNVEV (reference sequence). Trimming removed 7 bases from V and 8 bases from J, with 20 bases in between. The CDR3 sequence: CASNPIGQSGEAFF. The CDR3 DNA is TGTGCCAGCAACCCTATCGGACAGTCGGGGGAAGCTTTCTTT.

This clonotype was seen many times. The V gene is TRBV5-1, the J gene TRBJ1-3; no clear D gene. CDR3 length equals 16 residues. The germline gives CDR1 SGHRS, CDR2 YFSETQ. Trimming took 2 bases from V and 0 from J, leaving 12 bases between them. The CDR3 sequence is CASSFSGSFSGNTIYF. CDR3 DNA sequence: TGCGCCAGCAGCTTTTCCGGAAGTTTCTCTGGAAACACCATATATTTT.

This clonotype was recorded at least ten times. This chain connects TRBV29-1 to TRBJ1-1, with a weak D call TRBD1 (5 bases). This CDR3 comprises 12 residues. With 2 bases removed from V and 4 bases from J, the gap between germline ends came to 8 bases. Germline CDR1 SQVTM, CDR2 ANQGSEA. The CDR3 DNA reads TGCAGCGTTGAATCAGGGATCACTGAAGCTTTCTTT. Protein product: CSVESGITEAFF.

This clonotype was recorded at least ten times. The gene calls are TRBV5-1 and TRBJ2-5, with TRBD2 matching over 9 bases. This CDR3 spans 16 amino acids. The V segment lost 5 bases and the J segment 3 bases; nucleotides outside the gene matches: 11. Germline values: CDR1 SGHRS, CDR2 YFSETQ. CDR3 sequence (DNA): TGCGCCAGCAGTCGGCGGGAGGGACCCATTAAAGAGACCCAGTACTTC. Translating it yields CASSRREGPIKETQYF.

Many counts were recorded for this clonotype. The chain joins TRBV12-3 or TRBV12-4 to TRBJ2-3; D might be TRBD2 (5 bases). CDR3 size: 17 residues. V was cut by 5 bases and J by 2 bases, with 20 bases left in between. CDR3 amino acids: CASSDYQRLDITDTQYF. The CDR3 bases are TGTGCCAGCAGTGACTATCAGCGGCTAGATATCACAGATACGCAGTATTTT.

This clonotype showed up many times. The chain joins TRBV5-1 to TRBJ1-1; the D gene is possibly TRBD1 (6 bases). The V and J ends lost 4 bases and 0 bases respectively, with 10 bases between them. The length of the CDR3 is 14 residues. CDR1 is SGHRS and CDR2 is YFSETQ in the germline V gene. CDR3 sequence reads: CASSGDRMNTEAFF. The CDR3 coding sequence is TGCGCCAGCAGCGGAGACAGGATGAACACTGAAGCTTTCTTT.

Ten or more counts support this clonotype. The V gene is TRBV7-8, the J gene TRBJ2-3, with D uncertain. Germline V gene sequence: CDR1 SGHVS, CDR2 FQNEAQ. The CDR3 extends over 12 amino acids. The V gene lost 5 bases and the J gene lost 8 bases, with 11 bases spanning the gap. The CDR3: CASSPSSFTQYF. The DNA for the CDR3 is TGTGCCAGCAGCCCGTCCTCCTTTACGCAGTATTTT.

This clonotype occurred many times. The gene calls are TRBV5-4 and TRBJ2-1, with D maybe TRBD2 (6 bases). Germline-derived CDR1 and CDR2 are SGHNT and YYREEE (reference sequence). The CDR3 runs 16 residues. Between the trimmed V and J ends, which lost 4 bases and 4 bases, there was a span of 18 bases. CDR3 amino acids: CASSGRERAEYNEQFF. CDR3 sequence (DNA): TGTGCCAGCAGCGGACGGGAGCGGGCCGAGTACAATGAGCAGTTCTTC. Full variable domain (rest looked up from reference TRBV5-4 and TRBJ2-1): ETGVTQSPTHLIKTRGQQVTLRCSSQSGHNTVSWYQQALGQGPQFIFQYYREEENGRGNFPPRFSGLQFPNYSSELNVNALELDDSALYLCASSGRERAEYNEQFFGPGTRLTVL.

In its sample, this clonotype was seen many times. The chain is built from TRBV24-1 and TRBJ2-3; D ambiguous. The CDR3 has 13 residues. The V and J ends lost 5 bases and 2 bases respectively, with 7 bases between them. Germline values: CDR1 KGHDR, CDR2 SFDVKD. The CDR3: CATSVDFTDTQYF. The CDR3 region has the DNA TGTGCCACCAGTGTCGATTTCACAGATACGCAGTATTTT.